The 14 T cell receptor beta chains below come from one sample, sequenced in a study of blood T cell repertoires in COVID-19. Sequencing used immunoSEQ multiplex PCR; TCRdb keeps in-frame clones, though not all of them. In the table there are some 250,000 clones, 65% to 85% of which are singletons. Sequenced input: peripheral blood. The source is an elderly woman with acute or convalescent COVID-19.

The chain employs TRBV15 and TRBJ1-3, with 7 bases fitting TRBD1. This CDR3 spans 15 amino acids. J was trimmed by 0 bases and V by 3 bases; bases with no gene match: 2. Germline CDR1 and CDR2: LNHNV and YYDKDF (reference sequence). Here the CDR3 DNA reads TGTGCCACCAGCAGGACAGGGCTCTCTGGAAACACCATATATTTT. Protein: CATSRTGLSGNTIYF.

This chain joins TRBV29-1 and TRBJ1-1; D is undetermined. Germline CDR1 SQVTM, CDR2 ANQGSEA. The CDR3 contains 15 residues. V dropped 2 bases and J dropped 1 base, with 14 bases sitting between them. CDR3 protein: CSVEKGRRGNTEAFF. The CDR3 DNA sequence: TGCAGCGTTGAAAAGGGAAGGCGGGGGAACACTGAAGCTTTCTTT.

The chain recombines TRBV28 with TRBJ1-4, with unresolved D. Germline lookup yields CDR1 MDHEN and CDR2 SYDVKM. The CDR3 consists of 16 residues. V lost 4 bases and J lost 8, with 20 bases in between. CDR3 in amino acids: CASSSFSGGRDEKLFF. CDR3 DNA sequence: TGTGCCAGCAGTTCCTTTTCGGGAGGAAGAGACGAAAAACTGTTTTTT. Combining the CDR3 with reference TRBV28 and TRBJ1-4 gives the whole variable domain DVKVTQSSRYLVKRTGEKVFLECVQDMDHENMFWYRQDPGLGLRLIYFSYDVKMKEKGDIPEGYSVSREKKERFSLILESASTNQTSMYLCASSSFSGGRDEKLFFGSGTQLSVL.

The chain's CDR3 is CASSLLLAGVSETQYF. The CDR3 DNA is TGCGCCAGCAGCTTGTTACTAGCGGGGGTGTCAGAGACCCAGTACTTC. This chain connects TRBV5-1 to TRBJ2-5, with 11 nucleotides matching TRBD2. V was clipped by 1 base and J by 4 bases; unmatched bases: 6. Germline V gene lookup returns CDR1 SGHRS and CDR2 YFSETQ. The CDR3 loop spans 16 amino acids.

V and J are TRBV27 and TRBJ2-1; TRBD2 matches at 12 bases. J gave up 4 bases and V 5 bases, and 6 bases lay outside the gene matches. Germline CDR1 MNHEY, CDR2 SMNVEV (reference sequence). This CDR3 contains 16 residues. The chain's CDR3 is CASSAITSGGYNEQFF. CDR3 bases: TGTGCCAGCAGTGCTATAACTAGCGGGGGGTACAATGAGCAGTTCTTC.

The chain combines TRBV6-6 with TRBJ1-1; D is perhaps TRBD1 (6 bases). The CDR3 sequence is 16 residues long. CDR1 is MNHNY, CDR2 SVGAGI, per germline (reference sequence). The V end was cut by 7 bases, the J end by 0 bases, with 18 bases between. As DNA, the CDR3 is TGTGCCAGCACCCGAACCGGACAGAACTTGAACACTGAAGCTTTCTTT. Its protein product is CASTRTGQNLNTEAFF.

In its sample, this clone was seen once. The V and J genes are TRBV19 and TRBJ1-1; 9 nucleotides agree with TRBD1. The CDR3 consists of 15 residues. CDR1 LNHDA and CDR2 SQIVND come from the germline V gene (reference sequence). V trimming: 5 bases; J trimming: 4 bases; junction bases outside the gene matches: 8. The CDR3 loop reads CASSPRGQGITEAFF. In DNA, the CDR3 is TGTGCCAGTAGTCCGAGGGGACAGGGAATCACTGAAGCTTTCTTT.

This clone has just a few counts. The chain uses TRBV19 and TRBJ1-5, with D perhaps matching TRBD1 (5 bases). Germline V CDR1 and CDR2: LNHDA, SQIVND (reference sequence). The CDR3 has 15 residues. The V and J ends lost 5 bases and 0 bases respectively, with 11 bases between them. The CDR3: CASSRGQYSNQPQHF. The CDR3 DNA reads TGTGCCAGTAGTCGTGGACAATATAGCAATCAGCCCCAGCATTTT.

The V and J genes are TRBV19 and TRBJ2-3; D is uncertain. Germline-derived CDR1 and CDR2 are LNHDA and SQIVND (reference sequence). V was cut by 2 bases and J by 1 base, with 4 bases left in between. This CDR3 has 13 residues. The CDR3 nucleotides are TGTGCCAGTAGTATACAGGGCACAGATACGCAGTATTTT. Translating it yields CASSIQGTDTQYF.

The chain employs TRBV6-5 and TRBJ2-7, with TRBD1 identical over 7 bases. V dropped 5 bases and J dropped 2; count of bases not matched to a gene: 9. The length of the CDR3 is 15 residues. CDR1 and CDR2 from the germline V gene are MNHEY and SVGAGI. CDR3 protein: CASSTPGTVPYEQYF. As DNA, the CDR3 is TGTGCCAGCAGTACCCCCGGGACAGTCCCCTACGAGCAGTACTTC.

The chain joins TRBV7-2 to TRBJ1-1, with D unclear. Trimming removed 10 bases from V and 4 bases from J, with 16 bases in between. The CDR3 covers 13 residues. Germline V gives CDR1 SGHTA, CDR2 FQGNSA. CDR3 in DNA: TGTGCCATCAATCAGATAAGAGGCACTGAAGCTTTCTTT. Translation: CAINQIRGTEAFF. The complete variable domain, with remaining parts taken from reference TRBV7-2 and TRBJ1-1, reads GAGVSQSPSNKVTEKGKDVELRCDPISGHTALYWYRQSLGQGLEFLIYFQGNSAPDKSGLPSDRFSAERTGGSVSTLTIQRTQQEDSAVYLCAINQIRGTEAFFGQGTRLTVV.

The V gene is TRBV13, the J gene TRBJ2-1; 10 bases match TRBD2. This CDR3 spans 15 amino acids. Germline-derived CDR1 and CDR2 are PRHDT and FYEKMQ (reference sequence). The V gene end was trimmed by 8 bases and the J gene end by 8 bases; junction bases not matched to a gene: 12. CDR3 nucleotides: TGTGCCAGCTGCTGGGAGCGGGAGGGCCGGCATGAGCAGTTCTTC. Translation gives CASCWEREGRHEQFF.

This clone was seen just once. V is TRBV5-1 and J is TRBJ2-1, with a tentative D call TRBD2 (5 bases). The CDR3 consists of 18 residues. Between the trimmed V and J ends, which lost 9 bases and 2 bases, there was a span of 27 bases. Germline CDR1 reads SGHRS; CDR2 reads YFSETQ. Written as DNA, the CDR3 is TGCGCCACCATACGGGGTCCAGCCCTGAGATTTACCTACAATGAGCAGTTCTTC. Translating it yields CATIRGPALRFTYNEQFF.

DNA for the CDR3: TGTGCCAGCAGCTTTGGTGGGGGGGGCGGAGAGACCCAGTACTTC. Encoded protein: CASSFGGGGGETQYF. The chain recombines TRBV7-2 with TRBJ2-5; D is perhaps TRBD2 (7 bases). The ends were cut back, 3 bases at V and 4 bases at J, with 15 bases in the middle. Germline-derived CDR1 and CDR2 are SGHTA and FQGNSA. The CDR3 is 15 residues long. The variable domain in full, with the rest retrieved from reference TRBV7-2 and TRBJ2-5, is GAGVSQSPSNKVTEKGKDVELRCDPISGHTALYWYRQSLGQGLEFLIYFQGNSAPDKSGLPSDRFSAERTGGSVSTLTIQRTQQEDSAVYLCASSFGGGGGETQYFGPGTRLLVL.